This entry lists 24 T cell receptor beta chains sequenced from one sample in a study of cytotoxic CD8 clonotypes in ibrutinib-treated CLL. TCRdb's copy holds only in-frame clones and misses some; the assay was immunoSEQ multiplex PCR. The data hold around 310,000 clones, with roughly 85% observed a single time. Material: PBMCs, obtained before ibrutinib treatment. Every receptor here comes from a human donor with chronic lymphocytic leukemia.

This chain joins TRBV7-2 and TRBJ2-2, with a weak D call TRBD2 (6 bases). Deletions cut 2 bases from V and 5 bases from J, with 12 bases between. Germline V gene lookup returns CDR1 SGHTA and CDR2 FQGNSA. The CDR3 covers 15 residues. CDR3 region: CASSLYGRGTGELFF. DNA of the CDR3: TGTGCCAGCAGCTTATACGGGAGAGGGACCGGGGAGCTGTTTTTT.

The chain carries TRBV30 and TRBJ1-4; D might be TRBD1 (5 bases). This CDR3 has 14 residues. Germline CDR1 and CDR2: GTSNPN and SVGIG (reference sequence). V was pared by 2 bases and J by 3 bases, with 10 bases between. CDR3 region: CAWSRAGSNEKLFF. The CDR3 nucleotides read TGTGCCTGGAGTCGAGCAGGGTCTAATGAAAAACTGTTTTTT.

This clone showed up just a few times. V is TRBV9 and J is TRBJ2-7; D is ambiguous. This CDR3 spans 14 amino acids. Deletions cut 0 bases from V and 5 bases from J, with 12 bases between. The germline CDR1 and CDR2 sequences are SGDLS and YYNGEE. Here the CDR3 reads CASSVGSEPDEQYF. The DNA for the CDR3 is TGTGCCAGCAGCGTAGGGAGCGAACCCGACGAGCAGTACTTC.

This clone occurred a few times. The chain combines TRBV13 with TRBJ2-1, with D maybe TRBD2 (5 bases). The germline V gene encodes CDR1 PRHDT and CDR2 FYEKMQ (reference sequence). The CDR3 has 16 amino acids. With 1 base removed from V and 1 base from J, the gap between germline ends came to 11 bases. Here the CDR3 reads CASSLVAGDSYNEQFF. CDR3 DNA: TGTGCCAGCAGCTTAGTGGCGGGTGATTCCTACAATGAGCAGTTCTTC.

The sample holds a few counts of this clone. This sample also contains other DNA sequences that code for the same CDR3. This rearrangement joins TRBV9 to TRBJ2-7; 9 bases line up with TRBD2. CDR1 and CDR2 (germline): SGDLS, YYNGEE. This CDR3 contains 14 residues. V was clipped by 0 bases and J by 4 bases; unmatched bases: 2. In DNA form, the CDR3 reads TGTGCCAGCAGCGTAGGGCTAGCGGGATACGAGCAGTACTTC. This encodes CASSVGLAGYEQYF.

The V gene is TRBV29-1, the J gene TRBJ2-7; perhaps D is TRBD1 or TRBD2 (5 bases each). Germline CDR1 is SQVTM and CDR2 is ANQGSEA. Trimming cost V 4 bases and J 5 bases, with 12 bases left between them. The CDR3 covers 12 residues. Written as DNA, the CDR3 is TGCAGCGTTGGGAGAGGGGTCCACGAGCAGTACTTC. Protein sequence: CSVGRGVHEQYF.

The chain has TRBV4-2 and TRBJ2-5; TRBD2 might be the D (6 bases). Germline CDR1 is LGHNA and CDR2 is YNFKEQ. V gave up 0 bases and J gave up 7 bases, with 18 bases separating them. The CDR3 is 16 residues long. The CDR3 loop is CASSQDRGLASGTQYF. The DNA for the CDR3 is TGTGCCAGCAGCCAAGATCGGGGACTGGCCAGCGGGACCCAGTACTTC.

The rearrangement uses TRBV5-1 and TRBJ1-5, with D unresolved. The V end was cut by 0 bases, the J end by 7 bases, with 8 bases between. CDR1 and CDR2 (germline): SGHRS, YFSETQ. The CDR3 has 13 amino acids. The CDR3 bases are TGCGCCAGCAGCTTGGAGTTTGACCAGCCCCAGCATTTT. Its translation is CASSLEFDQPQHF.

The gene calls are TRBV7-8 and TRBJ2-3; D unclear. The ends were cut back, 5 bases at V and 5 bases at J, with 17 bases in the middle. Germline values: CDR1 SGHVS, CDR2 FQNEAQ. The CDR3 has 15 residues. CDR3 residues: CASSPLGSTGDTQYF. CDR3 bases: TGTGCCAGCAGCCCACTTGGGTCAACGGGAGATACGCAGTATTTT. The full variable domain, completed using reference TRBV7-8 and TRBJ2-3, is GAGVSQSPRYKVAKRGQDVALRCDPISGHVSLFWYQQALGQGPEFLTYFQNEAQLDKSGLPSDRFFAERPEGSVSTLKIQRTQQEDSAVYLCASSPLGSTGDTQYFGPGTRLTVL.

The J gene is TRBJ1-4, the V gene TRBV14; D may be TRBD1 (5 bases). Germline V gene sequence: CDR1 SGHDN, CDR2 FVKESK. Trimming shortened V by 4 bases and J by 11 bases, and 11 bases separated the two germline ends. This CDR3 contains 12 residues. CDR3 DNA: TGTGCCAGCAGCCCAATGGGGGACAAACTGTTTTTT. Amino acid sequence: CASSPMGDKLFF. Drawing the rest from reference TRBV14 and TRBJ1-4, the complete variable domain is EAGVTQFPSHSVIEKGQTVTLRCDPISGHDNLYWYRRVMGKEIKFLLHFVKESKQDESGMPNNRFLAERTGGTYSTLKVQPAELEDSGVYFCASSPMGDKLFFGSGTQLSVL.

The chain joins TRBV7-9 to TRBJ1-1; unclear D gene. Between the trimmed V and J ends, which lost 1 base and 3 bases, there was a span of 24 bases. Germline V CDR1 and CDR2: SEHNR, FQNEAQ (reference sequence). The CDR3 sequence is 19 residues long. In nucleotides, the CDR3 is TGTGCCAGCAGCTTAGTTCTTGAGGGCTTGAGGCGGGTAGACACTGAAGCTTTCTTT. Its translation is CASSLVLEGLRRVDTEAFF.

This CDR3 reads CASSRTPGQGNYEQYF. The CDR3 coding sequence is TGTGCCAGCAGCAGAACTCCGGGACAGGGAAACTACGAGCAGTACTTC. The chain uses TRBV7-6 and TRBJ2-7; TRBD1 aligns across 9 bases. This CDR3 is built from 16 residues. Germline V gives CDR1 SGHVS, CDR2 FNYEAQ. Trimming cost V 5 bases and J 3 bases; bases outside gene matches: 11.

J is TRBJ2-7 and V is TRBV5-1; the D gene is possibly TRBD1 (6 bases). The CDR3 runs 15 residues. The V gene lost 4 bases and the J gene lost 2 bases, with 16 bases spanning the gap. CDR1 is SGHRS and CDR2 is YFSETQ in the germline V gene. The CDR3 loop is CASSLGTIWTYEQYF. CDR3 DNA: TGCGCCAGCAGCCTTGGGACAATTTGGACCTACGAGCAGTACTTC.

The chain is built from TRBV18 and TRBJ1-1; 8 bases align to TRBD1. Losses at the gene ends were 11 bases for V and 1 base for J; bases not matched to a gene: 6. The length of the CDR3 is 13 residues. Germline CDR1 KGHSH, CDR2 LQKENI. The CDR3 loop is CASAGQGNTEAFF. The CDR3 DNA sequence: TGTGCCTCCGCCGGACAGGGGAACACTGAAGCTTTCTTT.

The rearrangement uses TRBV10-1 and TRBJ2-5, with no clear D. The ends were cut back, 2 bases at V and 1 base at J, with 8 bases in the middle. Germline V gives CDR1 WNHNN, CDR2 SYGVQD (reference sequence). This CDR3 has 14 amino acids. The CDR3 loop reads CASSELGFQETQYF. For the CDR3, the DNA is TGCGCCAGCAGTGAGCTAGGGTTCCAAGAGACCCAGTACTTC.

The CDR3 loop reads CASSLFAQSLGEQYF. In DNA form, the CDR3 reads TGTGCCAGCAGCTTATTTGCACAGAGCCTAGGCGAGCAGTACTTC. This sequence joins TRBV7-6 and TRBJ2-7; no definite D call. This CDR3 is 15 amino acids long. Trimming left V 2 bases short and J 6 bases short, with 17 bases between. Per germline, CDR1 SGHVS and CDR2 FNYEAQ.

The rearrangement links TRBV9 to TRBJ2-3; 7 positions match TRBD1. Germline V CDR1 and CDR2: SGDLS, YYNGEE. The V segment lost 3 bases and the J segment 2 bases; nucleotides outside the gene matches: 12. CDR3 size: 17 residues. CDR3: CASSGLTGTPYTDTQYF. CDR3 coding DNA: TGTGCCAGCAGCGGCCTGACAGGGACCCCATACACAGATACGCAGTATTTT.

The gene calls are TRBV7-2 and TRBJ2-7; possibly TRBD1 or TRBD2 for D (5 bases each). Germline-derived CDR1 and CDR2 are SGHTA and FQGNSA. There are 13 residues in the CDR3. The V end lost 7 bases, the J end lost 5 bases, and 15 bases lay between the germline ends. This CDR3 reads CASTRGVGNEQYF. CDR3 nucleotides: TGTGCCAGCACGAGGGGTGTCGGGAACGAGCAGTACTTC.

The chain couples TRBV5-4 to TRBJ2-3, with D maybe TRBD2 (6 bases). The CDR3 is 16 amino acids. V lost 5 bases and J lost 2, with 18 bases in between. Germline CDR1 SGHNT, CDR2 YYREEE (reference sequence). CDR3 nucleotides: TGTGCCAGCAGGCCTACTCTAGCGACCTACACAGATACGCAGTATTTT. Encoded protein: CASRPTLATYTDTQYF.

The table lists this clone with a few counts. V is TRBV6-6 and J is TRBJ2-1, with TRBD2 identical over 9 bases. The ends lost 5 bases at V and 4 bases at J; junction bases unmatched: 3. This CDR3 spans 14 amino acids. Germline CDR1 MNHNY, CDR2 SVGAGI (reference sequence). The DNA of the CDR3 is TGTGCCAGCAGTGGAGCGGGGGGATACAATGAGCAGTTCTTC. Translation gives CASSGAGGYNEQFF.

The chain combines TRBV6-5 with TRBJ1-1; D is uncertain. This CDR3 has 13 amino acids. Germline-derived CDR1 and CDR2 are MNHEY and SVGAGI. The V end was cut by 2 bases, the J end by 8 bases, with 12 bases between. CDR3 sequence: CASSYPGRREAFF. CDR3 in DNA: TGTGCCAGCAGTTACCCAGGACGTCGAGAAGCTTTCTTT.

This clone has only a few counts. The V call is TRBV10-2, the J call TRBJ2-2; D is undetermined. The V gene lost 2 bases and the J gene lost 3 bases, with 7 bases spanning the gap. Germline lookup yields CDR1 WSHSY and CDR2 SAAADI. The CDR3 is 14 residues long. The CDR3 coding sequence is TGCGCCAGCAGTGAGGACTTTTACACCGGGGAGCTGTTTTTT. Its translation is CASSEDFYTGELFF.

This clone was recorded a few times. The chain carries TRBV9 and TRBJ2-4; 10 nucleotides agree with TRBD2. The CDR3 sequence is 16 residues long. CDR1 SGDLS and CDR2 YYNGEE come from the germline V gene. Losses at the gene ends were 4 bases for V and 4 bases for J; bases not matched to a gene: 8. The CDR3 nucleotides are TGTGCCAGCAGCCCTTACTGGACTAGCGGAAAAAACATTCAGTACTTC. Amino acid sequence: CASSPYWTSGKNIQYF.

The CDR3 reads CASSPRGQPQHF. The CDR3 nucleotides read TGTGCCAGCAGCCCTAGGGGTCAGCCCCAGCATTTT. V and J are TRBV6-5 and TRBJ1-5; a weak D match, TRBD1 (5 bases). This CDR3 contains 12 residues. Trimming took 6 bases from V and 6 from J, leaving 9 bases between them. Germline lookup yields CDR1 MNHEY and CDR2 SVGAGI.